The clone carrying this TCR beta chain came up many times. Its antigen is as yet unknown. Unique molecular identifiers tagged the TCRbeta library. TCRdb itself ran the PCR reads through MiXCR, one entry per CDR3 protein. The sample has 550,000 to 800,000 distinct CDR3 sequences, about 12% seen once. This specimen comes from a study of T-cell reconstitution after alpha-beta-depleted transplantation in children. Study-wide results and limits: The high TCRbeta diversity at day 60 in some patients came from surviving recipient T cells and thymic progenitors. Newly generated T cells supplied most T-cell counts and diversity one year post-transplant. In patients about two months after transplant, alpha-beta T cells reportedly arose from several hundred expanded graft clones.

Between the trimmed V and J ends, which lost 3 bases and 2 bases, there was a span of 14 bases. CDR1 is SGHTA and CDR2 is FQGNSA in the germline V gene. The CDR3 extends over 15 amino acids. This sequence originates from a girl under 10 years old with congenital amegakaryocytic thrombocytopenia, due to receive a stem cell transplant. The sequenced sample was PBMCs, obtained before TCRalphabeta/CD19-depleted stem cell transplant. The chain recombines TRBV7-2 with TRBJ2-7; a weak D match, TRBD2 (6 bases). The CDR3 is CASSFIRLETYEQYF. The CDR3 bases are TGTGCCAGCAGCTTCATCCGACTAGAGACCTACGAGCAGTACTTC.